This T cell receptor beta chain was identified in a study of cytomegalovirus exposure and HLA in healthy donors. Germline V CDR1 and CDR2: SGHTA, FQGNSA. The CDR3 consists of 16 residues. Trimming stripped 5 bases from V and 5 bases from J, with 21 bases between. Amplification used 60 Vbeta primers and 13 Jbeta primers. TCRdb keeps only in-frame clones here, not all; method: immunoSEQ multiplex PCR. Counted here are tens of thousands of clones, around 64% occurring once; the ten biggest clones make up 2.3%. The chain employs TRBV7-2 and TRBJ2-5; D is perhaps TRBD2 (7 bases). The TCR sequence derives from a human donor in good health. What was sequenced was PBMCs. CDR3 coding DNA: TGTGCCAGCAGCCCCAAAACGGGGGGCCGCCGGGAGACCCAGTACTTC. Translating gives CASSPKTGGRRETQYF.